The T cell receptor (beta chain) under discussion was sequenced for a study of blood T cell repertoires in COVID-19. This table comes from immunoSEQ multiplex PCR, and its TCRdb copy is limited to in-frame clones, with some not included. Of a few hundred thousand clones in the sample, roughly 91% were seen once. Germline-derived CDR1 and CDR2 are LNHDA and SQIVND (reference sequence). Between the trimmed V and J ends, which lost 3 bases and 10 bases, there was a span of 18 bases. The CDR3 consists of 15 residues. Sequences were obtained from PBMCs or T cells enriched from blood (not recorded which). The source is a woman aged 55-69 years who had recovered from COVID-19. This chain links TRBV19 with TRBJ1-4; D is unclear. The chain's CDR3 is CASSMRTTAEGKLFF. The CDR3 DNA follows: TGTGCCAGTAGTATGCGGACGACGGCGGAGGGAAAACTGTTTTTT.